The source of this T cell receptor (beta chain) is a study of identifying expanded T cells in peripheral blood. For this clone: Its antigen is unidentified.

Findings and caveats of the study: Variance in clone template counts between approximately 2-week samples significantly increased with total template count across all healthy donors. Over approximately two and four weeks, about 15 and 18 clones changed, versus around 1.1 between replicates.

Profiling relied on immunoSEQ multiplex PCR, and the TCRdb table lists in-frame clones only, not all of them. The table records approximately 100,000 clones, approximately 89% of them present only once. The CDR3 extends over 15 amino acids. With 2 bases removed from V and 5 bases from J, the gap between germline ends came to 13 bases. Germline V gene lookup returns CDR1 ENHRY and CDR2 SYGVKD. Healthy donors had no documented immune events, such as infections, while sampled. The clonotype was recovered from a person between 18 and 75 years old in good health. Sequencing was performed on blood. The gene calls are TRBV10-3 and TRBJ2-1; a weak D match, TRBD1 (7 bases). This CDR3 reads CAISETQGRNNEQFF. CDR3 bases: TGTGCCATCAGTGAGACACAGGGGAGGAACAATGAGCAGTTCTTC.